The source of this TCR beta chain is a study of cytomegalovirus exposure and HLA in healthy donors. In the study overall: An earlier analysis identified 120 million or so unique TCR beta sequences in about 180 million T cells. Notes on the study in general: Relative to the roughly 640-donor mean, N-insertions were reportedly fewer in an Asian-associated ancestry cluster in a later analysis.

The CDR3 consists of 14 residues. Germline loops: CDR1 MDHEN, CDR2 SYDVKM. V was pared by 5 bases and J by 10 bases, with 6 bases of the junction left unmatched. Concerning this clone: Its cognate antigen is unknown.

Both 60 Vbeta primers and 13 Jbeta primers went into the PCR. TCRdb keeps only in-frame clones here, not all; method: immunoSEQ multiplex PCR. The data contain about 170,000 clones, 73% of them seen just once; the ten biggest clones take up about 5%. Sequencing was done on a sample of PBMCs. V and J are TRBV28 and TRBJ1-6, with 9 bases identical to TRBD1. The TCR sequence derives from a woman under 30 in good health and CMV-seropositive. CDR3 residues: CASSHRGLGSPLHF. Written as DNA, the CDR3 is TGTGCCAGCAGTCACAGGGGGCTTGGCTCACCCCTCCACTTT.